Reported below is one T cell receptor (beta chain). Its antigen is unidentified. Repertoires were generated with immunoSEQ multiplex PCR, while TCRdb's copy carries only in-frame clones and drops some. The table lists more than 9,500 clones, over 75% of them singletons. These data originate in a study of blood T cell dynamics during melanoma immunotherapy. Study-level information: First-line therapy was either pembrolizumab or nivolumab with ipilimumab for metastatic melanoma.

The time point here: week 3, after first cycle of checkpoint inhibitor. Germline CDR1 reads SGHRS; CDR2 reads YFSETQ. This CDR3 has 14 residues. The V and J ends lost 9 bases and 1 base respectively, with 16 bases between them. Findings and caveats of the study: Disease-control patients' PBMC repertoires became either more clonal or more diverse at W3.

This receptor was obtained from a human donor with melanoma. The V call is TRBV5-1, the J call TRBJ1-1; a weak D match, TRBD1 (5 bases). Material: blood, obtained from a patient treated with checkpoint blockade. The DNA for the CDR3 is TGCGCCACCAAACCTACCGGGGGGAACACTGAAGCTTTCTTT. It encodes CATKPTGGNTEAFF.